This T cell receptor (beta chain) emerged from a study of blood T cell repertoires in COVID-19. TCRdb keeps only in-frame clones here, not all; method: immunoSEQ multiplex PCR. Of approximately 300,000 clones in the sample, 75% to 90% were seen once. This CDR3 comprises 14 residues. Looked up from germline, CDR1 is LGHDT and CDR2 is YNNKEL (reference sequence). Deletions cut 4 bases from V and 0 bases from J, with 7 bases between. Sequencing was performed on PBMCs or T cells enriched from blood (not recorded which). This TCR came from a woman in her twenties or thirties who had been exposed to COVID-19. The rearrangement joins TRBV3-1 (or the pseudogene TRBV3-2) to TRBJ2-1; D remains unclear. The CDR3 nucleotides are TGTGCCAGCAGCCCCCCTAGCTCCTACAATGAGCAGTTCTTC. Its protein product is CASSPPSSYNEQFF.